These 19 T cell receptor beta chains were sequenced from one sample in a study of T cells in Graves' hyperthyroidism and ophthalmopathy. Amplification of TCR beta CDR3 regions was performed using RNA transcripts as template. HTBI primers drove first-round RT-PCR of the TCR CDR3. TCRdb recomputed calls from the multiplex PCR reads with MiXCR, one row per CDR3 protein. The top ten hold about 4% of the sample, which has hundreds of thousands of distinct CDR3 sequences, approximately 15% seen once. Sample: blood. The source of these receptors is a woman aged 35 to 49 with Graves' ophthalmopathy.

V is TRBV7-2 and J is TRBJ2-7; a possible D gene is TRBD2 (6 bases). Germline CDR1 is SGHTA and CDR2 is FQGNSA. The V end was cut by 8 bases, the J end by 3 bases, with 20 bases between. The CDR3 is 15 residues long. The CDR3 is CASGPRWGDGYEQYF. CDR3 bases: TGTGCCAGCGGCCCCCGATGGGGGGACGGCTACGAGCAGTACTTC.

There are many counts of this clonotype. The genes are TRBV11-2 and TRBJ1-1, with 9 bases identical to TRBD1. J was trimmed by 4 bases and V by 8 bases; bases with no gene match: 14. From germline, CDR1 is SGHAT and CDR2 FQNNGV. The CDR3 is 16 residues long. CDR3 sequence reads: CASRSRDRAFGTEAFF. The CDR3 DNA is TGTGCCAGCCGAAGCCGGGACAGGGCTTTTGGCACTGAAGCTTTCTTT. The variable domain in full, completed from reference TRBV11-2 and TRBJ1-1, reads EAGVAQSPRYKIIEKRQSVAFWCNPISGHATLYWYQQILGQGPKLLIQFQNNGVVDDSQLPKDRFSAERLKGVDSTLKIQPAKLEDSAVYLCASRSRDRAFGTEAFFGQGTRLTVV.

This clonotype was found many times. One end of the junction fails to match germline, which may point to a read error. This chain uses TRBV6-1 with TRBJ1-1; 8 bases map to TRBD1. This CDR3 has 15 residues. CDR1 and CDR2 (germline): MNHNS, SASEGT. The CDR3 region has the DNA TGTGCCAACAGTGAAGGGACAGGACCGAACACTGAAGCTTTCTTT. It encodes CANSEGTGPNTEAFF.

The chain links TRBV2 to TRBJ1-1; the match to TRBD1 covers 9 bases. V lost 10 bases and J lost 1; bases outside the gene matches: 1. CDR3 size: 12 residues. CDR1 and CDR2 (germline): SNHLY, FYNNEI. In DNA form, the CDR3 reads TGTGCCACGGGACAGGGGAACACTGAAGCTTTCTTT. This codes for CATGQGNTEAFF.

This clonotype was seen a handful of times. The chain links TRBV28 to TRBJ2-7, with TRBD2 matching 13 bases. CDR1 MDHEN and CDR2 SYDVKM come from the germline V gene. Trimming took 6 bases from V and 4 from J; bases not matched to a gene: 6. The CDR3 consists of 15 residues. CDR3 loop: CASRQTSGRVYEQYF. The CDR3 nucleotides read TGTGCCAGCAGACAAACTAGCGGGAGGGTGTACGAGCAGTACTTC.

This clonotype was found a few times. This chain joins TRBV28 and TRBJ2-6; D unclear. The V gene lost 6 bases and the J gene lost 0 bases, with 9 bases spanning the gap. Germline CDR1 is MDHEN and CDR2 is SYDVKM. This CDR3 comprises 15 residues. The CDR3 sequence: CASRGAGSGANVLTF. The CDR3 DNA follows: TGTGCCAGCAGGGGTGCCGGCTCTGGGGCCAACGTCCTGACTTTC.

This clonotype was counted ten times or more. The V and J genes are TRBV6-2 or TRBV6-3 and TRBJ2-5; 7 bases agree with TRBD1. Germline CDR1 reads MNHEY; CDR2 reads SVGEGT. This CDR3 has 16 amino acids. V lost 2 bases to trimming and J lost 3 bases; unmatched junction nucleotides: 9. The chain's CDR3 is CASSYALDRRKETQYF. The CDR3 DNA follows: TGTGCCAGCAGTTACGCCCTGGACAGGCGGAAAGAGACCCAGTACTTC.

This clonotype was counted many times. The chain links TRBV12-3 or TRBV12-4 to TRBJ2-7; TRBD2 matches at 11 bases. The CDR3 length is 16 residues. Trimming at V came to 4 bases and at J to 0 bases, leaving 5 bases not matched to a gene. This CDR3 is CASSSGLAVLSYEQYF. The CDR3 nucleotides read TGTGCCAGCAGTTCGGGACTAGCGGTTCTCTCCTACGAGCAGTACTTC.

This clonotype was seen a handful of times. The chain joins TRBV18 to TRBJ1-2, with D possibly TRBD1 on 5 matching bases. Germline V CDR1 and CDR2: KGHSH, LQKENI. The V end lost 4 bases, the J end lost 2 bases, and 14 bases lay between the germline ends. The CDR3 has 15 residues. CDR3 in amino acids: CASSQGTDPNYGYTF. The CDR3 coding sequence is TGTGCCAGCTCACAGGGGACGGACCCAAACTATGGCTACACCTTC.

This clonotype was counted ten times or more. J is TRBJ1-2 and V is TRBV7-9; D is unclear. Germline V CDR1 and CDR2: SEHNR, FQNEAQ (reference sequence). CDR3 size: 16 residues. Trimming removed 3 bases at V and 0 bases at J, with 14 bases between. Here the CDR3 DNA reads TGTGCCAGCAGCTTTAGCTGGGCGGCTGCTAACTATGGCTACACCTTC. Amino acid sequence: CASSFSWAAANYGYTF.

This clonotype has a count of ten or more. The gene calls are TRBV15 and TRBJ1-2; unclear D gene. The CDR3 consists of 14 residues. CDR1 is LNHNV, CDR2 YYDKDF, per germline (reference sequence). V lost 0 bases, J lost 6 bases, and 11 bases lay in between. In DNA, the CDR3 is TGTGCCACCAGCAGAGATGTGGATTCGGATGGCTACACCTTC. Its protein product is CATSRDVDSDGYTF.

This clonotype appeared a few times. V and J are TRBV30 and TRBJ2-5; no firm D call. The CDR3 runs to 10 residues. Germline V gene data show CDR1 as GTSNPN and CDR2 as SVGIG (reference sequence). V was pared by 8 bases and J by 7 bases, with 11 bases between. For the CDR3, the DNA is TGTGCCATGGATGATGGGACCCAGTACTTC. Translating it yields CAMDDGTQYF. The variable domain in full, with the rest retrieved from reference TRBV30 and TRBJ2-5, is SQTIHQWPATLVQPVGSPLSLECTVEGTSNPNLYWYRQAAGRGLQLLFYSVGIGQISSEVPQNLSASRPQDRQFILSSKKLLLSDSGFYLCAMDDGTQYFGPGTRLLVL.

This sequence joins TRBV20-1 and TRBJ1-1; D remains unclear. The CDR3 extends over 13 amino acids. Trimming cost V 3 bases and J 0 bases, with 8 bases left between them. Germline V gives CDR1 DFQATT, CDR2 SNEGSKA (reference sequence). CDR3 region: CSASGRLNTEAFF. The CDR3 nucleotides are TGCAGTGCTAGCGGACGGTTGAACACTGAAGCTTTCTTT.

The sample holds many counts of this clonotype. The chain employs TRBV12-3 or TRBV12-4 and TRBJ2-5; D ambiguous. The CDR3 totals 14 residues. Trimming took off 2 bases at V and 1 base at J, with 8 bases between the two ends. CDR3 sequence (DNA): TGTGCCAGCAGTTTATCGCAGGTCCAAGAGACCCAGTACTTC. Translated, it gives CASSLSQVQETQYF.

This clonotype was detected many times. The rearrangement links TRBV20-1 to TRBJ2-5; 8 bases are a match to TRBD1. CDR1 and CDR2 (germline): DFQATT, SNEGSKA (reference sequence). The CDR3 consists of 14 residues. Trimming removed 2 bases from V and 4 bases from J; junction bases left unmatched: 6. The CDR3 is CSARPGGTTETQYF. CDR3 coding DNA: TGCAGTGCTAGACCAGGGGGCACCACAGAGACCCAGTACTTC.

The sample holds many counts of this clonotype. The chain links TRBV20-1 to TRBJ2-5, with D tentatively TRBD1 or TRBD2 (5 bases each). Trimming left V 1 base short and J 3 bases short, with 12 bases between. CDR3 size: 14 residues. Germline V gives CDR1 DFQATT, CDR2 SNEGSKA (reference sequence). This chain's CDR3 is CSARVGTSEETQYF. The CDR3 nucleotides read TGCAGTGCTAGAGTGGGGACGTCGGAAGAGACCCAGTACTTC.

The rearrangement joins TRBV7-9 to TRBJ2-7, with 12 bases aligning to TRBD2. In germline, CDR1 is SEHNR, CDR2 FQNEAQ (reference sequence). The CDR3 runs to 14 residues. V shed 5 bases and J 7 bases; nucleotides not matched to a gene: 6. In nucleotides, the CDR3 is TGTGCCAGCAGCGCACTAGCGGGAGGAGGAGAGCAGTACTTC. Protein: CASSALAGGGEQYF.

This clonotype was recorded many times. This chain links TRBV7-2 with TRBJ1-1, with D unclear. This CDR3 is built from 14 residues. Germline values: CDR1 SGHTA, CDR2 FQGNSA. Between the trimmed V and J ends, which lost 2 bases and 1 base, there was a span of 8 bases. This CDR3 reads CASSLSSWNTEAFF. Here the CDR3 DNA reads TGTGCCAGCAGCTTAAGCAGCTGGAACACTGAAGCTTTCTTT.

This clonotype was seen a few times. The chain carries TRBV6-2 or TRBV6-3 and TRBJ2-1; D unresolved. The CDR3 contains 13 residues. CDR1 is MNHEY and CDR2 is SVGEGT in the germline V gene. Trimming took off 0 bases at V and 5 bases at J, with 5 bases between the two ends. In DNA, the CDR3 is TGTGCCAGCAGTTACTCGGCCCACAATGAGCAGTTCTTC. This translates into CASSYSAHNEQFF.